Listed here are 9 T cell receptor beta chains from one sample, sequenced in a study of cytomegalovirus exposure and HLA in healthy donors. Researchers ran the PCR with 60 Vbeta and 13 Jbeta primers. Clones were sequenced by immunoSEQ multiplex PCR, and TCRdb holds only the in-frame ones, with some missing. This repertoire shows fewer than 150,000 clones, approximately 70% found once; its top ten account for roughly an eighth. The sample was PBMCs. The receptors were sampled from a human donor in good health.

The chain joins TRBV19 to TRBJ2-1; the D gene is possibly TRBD1 (6 bases). This CDR3 contains 14 residues. CDR1 LNHDA and CDR2 SQIVND come from the germline V gene (reference sequence). The germline V and J ends were trimmed by 4 bases and 3 bases, with 10 bases remaining between them. The CDR3 nucleotides read TGTGCCAGTAGTAACAGGGTGGGCTACAATGAGCAGTTCTTC. The encoded protein is CASSNRVGYNEQFF.

This clone was counted between two and nine times. The rearrangement joins TRBV5-1 to TRBJ1-5; D unclear. In germline, CDR1 is SGHRS, CDR2 YFSETQ. This CDR3 is 14 amino acids long. Trimming cost V 0 bases and J 4 bases, with 8 bases left between them. Written as DNA, the CDR3 is TGCGCCAGCAGCTTGGGAGGTGGGAATCAGCCCCAGCATTTT. This encodes CASSLGGGNQPQHF.

The chain has TRBV28 and TRBJ1-5, with 8 positions matching TRBD1. The V gene end was trimmed by 6 bases and the J gene end by 7 bases; junction bases not matched to a gene: 8. Per the germline V gene, CDR1 is MDHEN and CDR2 is SYDVKM. The CDR3 is made up of 14 amino acids. The CDR3 bases are TGTGCCAGCAGCCGCGACAGGGGAGGCCAGCCCCAGCATTTT. The encoded protein is CASSRDRGGQPQHF.

The chain is built from TRBV11-3 and TRBJ2-1, with D perhaps TRBD1 (6 bases). Between the trimmed V and J ends, which lost 2 bases and 1 base, there was a span of 12 bases. CDR1 and CDR2 (germline): SGHNT, YENEEA. The CDR3 spans 16 residues. The CDR3 nucleotides read TGTGCCAGCAGCTTACCGGGACAAGGGTCCTACAATGAGCAGTTCTTC. The encoded protein is CASSLPGQGSYNEQFF.

The chain is built from TRBV2 and TRBJ1-1; 9 nucleotides match TRBD1. J lost 2 bases, V lost 6 bases, and 4 bases had no gene match. Germline V lookup: CDR1 SNHLY, CDR2 FYNNEI. The CDR3 has 14 amino acids. DNA for the CDR3: TGTGCCAGCAGCCCACAGGGGGCCAACACTGAAGCTTTCTTT. This gives the protein CASSPQGANTEAFF.

In nucleotides, the CDR3 is TGTGCCTGGGGTCCGGGACTGCCCATTTCCTACAATGAGCAGTTCTTC. Residues: CAWGPGLPISYNEQFF. The J gene is TRBJ2-1, the V gene TRBV30; possible D gene TRBD2, 6 bases. CDR1 is GTSNPN and CDR2 is SVGIG in the germline V gene (reference sequence). CDR3 length: 16 amino acids. The V and J ends lost 5 bases and 1 base respectively, with 18 bases between them. Supplemented by reference TRBV30 and TRBJ2-1, the full variable domain reads SQTIHQWPATLVQPVGSPLSLECTVEGTSNPNLYWYRQAAGRGLQLLFYSVGIGQISSEVPQNLSASRPQDRQFILSSKKLLLSDSGFYLCAWGPGLPISYNEQFFGPGTRLTVL.

This sequence joins TRBV9 and TRBJ2-2; 9 bases line up with TRBD1. V was pared by 4 bases and J by 4 bases, with 5 bases of the junction left unmatched. The CDR3 is made up of 15 amino acids. Germline CDR1 reads SGDLS; CDR2 reads YYNGEE. The DNA for the CDR3 is TGTGCCAGCAGCCCCGCGGACAGGGGCACCGGGGAGCTGTTTTTT. This sequence encodes CASSPADRGTGELFF.

The V call is TRBV7-9, the J call TRBJ2-1; 8 bases match TRBD1. V was clipped by 6 bases and J by 4 bases; unmatched bases: 11. The CDR3 is 16 residues long. Germline lookup yields CDR1 SEHNR and CDR2 FQNEAQ (reference sequence). CDR3 DNA sequence: TGTGCCAGCAGATCACCCGGCACAGGGGGTTACAATGAGCAGTTCTTC. The encoded protein is CASRSPGTGGYNEQFF. The full variable domain, with the rest looked up from reference TRBV7-9 and TRBJ2-1, is DTGVSQNPRHKITKRGQNVTFRCDPISEHNRLYWYRQTLGQGPEFLTYFQNEAQLEKSRLLSDRFSAERPKGSFSTLEIQRTEQGDSAMYLCASRSPGTGGYNEQFFGPGTRLTVL.

This sequence joins TRBV7-2 and TRBJ1-2; D possibly corresponds to TRBD1 (6 bases). Trimming took 2 bases from V and 8 from J, leaving 18 bases between them. This CDR3 comprises 15 residues. The germline V gene encodes CDR1 SGHTA and CDR2 FQGNSA. DNA for the CDR3: TGTGCCAGCAGCTTAAGTCGCAGGGGATCGAGGGGCTACACCTTC. It is translated as CASSLSRRGSRGYTF.